The 10 T cell receptor beta chains below were found in one sample sequenced in a study of TIL therapy for anti-PD-1-resistant metastatic lung cancer. Noted time point: pre-treatment sample, taken before nivolumab and TIL therapy. The immunoSEQ assay was v3. The repertoire was sequenced with immunoSEQ multiplex PCR; TCRdb's copy has only in-frame clones and lacks some. This table has some 43,000 clones, 70% to 85% appearing once. The specimen comprised blood, sampled at baseline. The source is a man in his 70s with non-small cell lung cancer.

This chain joins TRBV4-1 and TRBJ2-5; 7 bases fit TRBD2. V shed 0 bases, J shed 1 base, and the junction held 14 bases outside the gene matches. Germline values: CDR1 MGHRA, CDR2 YSYEKL. There are 19 residues in the CDR3. The chain's CDR3 is CASSQDMRGGPNSQETQYF. The CDR3 region has the DNA TGCGCCAGCAGCCAAGATATGCGGGGAGGGCCGAATAGCCAAGAGACCCAGTACTTC.

V usage is TRBV29-1 and J usage is TRBJ1-4, with TRBD1 matching 9 bases. The CDR3 length is 11 residues. The germline gives CDR1 SQVTM, CDR2 ANQGSEA. V lost 7 bases to trimming and J lost 11 bases; unmatched junction nucleotides: 5. In DNA, the CDR3 is TGCAGCGGGGGGGACAGGGAGAAACTGTTTTTT. Protein sequence: CSGGDREKLFF.

The chain links TRBV9 to TRBJ2-5, with D uncertain. The CDR3 sequence is 13 residues long. Germline CDR1 reads SGDLS; CDR2 reads YYNGEE. V lost 3 bases to trimming and J lost 0 bases, with 6 bases between them. DNA of the CDR3: TGTGCCAGCAGCGCCGACAACCAAGAGACCCAGTACTTC. Residues: CASSADNQETQYF.

The rearrangement uses TRBV7-6 and TRBJ2-3; D may match TRBD1 or TRBD2 (5 bases each). Trimming took 3 bases from V and 2 from J, leaving 15 bases between them. Germline loops: CDR1 SGHVS, CDR2 FNYEAQ. The CDR3 totals 16 residues. The DNA for the CDR3 is TGTGCCAGCAGCTTGTTTGGGGACGGACCCACAGATACGCAGTATTTT. The encoded protein is CASSLFGDGPTDTQYF.

The V call is TRBV7-9, the J call TRBJ1-1; 8 bases align to TRBD1. J lost 3 bases, V lost 5 bases, and 5 bases had no gene match. The CDR3 is 14 amino acids. Per the germline V gene, CDR1 is SEHNR and CDR2 is FQNEAQ (reference sequence). The CDR3 nucleotides are TGTGCCAGCAGCCAGGGGGCGGGGTACACTGAAGCTTTCTTT. It yields the protein CASSQGAGYTEAFF.

The count of this clone is one. The chain is built from TRBV6-1 and TRBJ1-4; D possibly corresponds to TRBD1 (6 bases). Trimming pared 0 bases from V and 5 bases from J, leaving 10 bases between. The CDR3 contains 15 residues. Germline V CDR1 and CDR2: MNHNS, SASEGT. The CDR3 nucleotides are TGTGCCAGCAGTGAAGCGCAAAGGGGGAATGAAAAACTGTTTTTT. Encoded protein: CASSEAQRGNEKLFF.

J is TRBJ2-2 and V is TRBV13, with 9 nucleotides matching TRBD1. The CDR3 sequence is 18 residues long. After removal of 4 bases from V and 6 bases from J, the junction contained 15 bases not matched to a gene. Germline V gene sequence: CDR1 PRHDT, CDR2 FYEKMQ (reference sequence). The DNA of the CDR3 is TGTGCCAGCAGCTCATATACGAACTGGGACAGGGTGGCCGGGGAGCTGTTTTTT. Translating it yields CASSSYTNWDRVAGELFF.

This sequence joins TRBV28 and TRBJ2-6; D ambiguous. The CDR3 is made up of 14 amino acids. The V end was cut by 6 bases, the J end by 2 bases, with 8 bases between. The germline gives CDR1 MDHEN, CDR2 SYDVKM. The CDR3 bases are TGTGCCAGCAGGGGTTCGGCTGGGGCCAACGTCCTGACTTTC. The encoded protein is CASRGSAGANVLTF.

This chain joins TRBV5-1 and TRBJ1-4; D is possibly TRBD1 (6 bases). The CDR3 contains 14 residues. V was pared by 4 bases and J by 5 bases, with 12 bases between. Germline V gene data show CDR1 as SGHRS and CDR2 as YFSETQ. CDR3 loop: CASSAQGTNEKLFF. DNA for the CDR3: TGCGCCAGCAGCGCACAGGGTACGAATGAAAAACTGTTTTTT.

In this sample, this clone turned up a few times. A junction boundary mismatches the germline segment, possibly from a read error. V is TRBV6-5 and J is TRBJ1-1; D is uncertain. The CDR3 runs to 14 residues. Germline CDR1 MNHEY, CDR2 SVGAGI. The CDR3 bases are TGTGCCAGCAGCTCCATTGGATCGAACATTGAAGCTTTCTTT. It encodes CASSSIGSNIEAFF.